Presented here are 28 T cell receptor beta chains from one specimen sequenced in a study of PD-L1 blockade in urothelial cancer. Assay: immunoSEQ multiplex PCR; the TCRdb copy retains only in-frame clones and omits some. The profile shows tens of thousands of clones, approximately 87% of them singletons. Here the sequenced sample was PBMCs, taken around atezolizumab (anti-PD-L1) treatment. The source is a man aged 45-60 years with urothelial cancer.

In DNA, the CDR3 is TGCAGCGTCCGCCTCCGAGGGCCCTACGAGCAGTACTTC. Translating gives CSVRLRGPYEQYF. This chain connects TRBV29-1 to TRBJ2-7; tentatively, D is TRBD2 (5 bases). This CDR3 has 13 amino acids. The V end lost 6 bases, the J end lost 2 bases, and 14 bases lay between the germline ends. Germline assignment: CDR1 SQVTM and CDR2 ANQGSEA.

V gene TRBV7-2 combines with J gene TRBJ2-3; D gene unclear. Germline-derived CDR1 and CDR2 are SGHTA and FQGNSA. Between the trimmed V and J ends, which lost 3 bases and 2 bases, there was a span of 12 bases. The length of the CDR3 is 15 residues. Here the CDR3 DNA reads TGTGCCAGCAGCTTTCCTGGCGGCCTCACAGATACGCAGTATTTT. This encodes CASSFPGGLTDTQYF.

V gene TRBV27 combines with J gene TRBJ2-7; 7 bases map to TRBD1. The V gene end was trimmed by 2 bases and the J gene end by 2 bases; junction bases not matched to a gene: 6. Germline assignment: CDR1 MNHEY and CDR2 SMNVEV (reference sequence). This CDR3 comprises 15 residues. DNA for the CDR3: TGTGCCAGCAGTTTAAGAGAGGGGGCCACCTACGAGCAGTACTTC. Translation gives CASSLREGATYEQYF.

The rearrangement links TRBV19 to TRBJ2-3, with TRBD2 identical over 9 bases. Unmatched junction bases numbered 4, after V lost 3 bases and J lost 3 bases. Germline loops: CDR1 LNHDA, CDR2 SQIVND (reference sequence). This CDR3 contains 15 residues. This chain's CDR3 is CASSISGRDTDTQYF. The CDR3 DNA is TGTGCCAGTAGTATTAGCGGGAGAGATACAGATACGCAGTATTTT.

The chain recombines TRBV6-5 with TRBJ2-1; 9 bases line up with TRBD2. The CDR3 spans 13 residues. Germline CDR1 MNHEY, CDR2 SVGAGI. J gave up 9 bases and V 2 bases, and 2 bases lay outside the gene matches. This CDR3 is CASSYPTSGEQFF. The CDR3 region has the DNA TGTGCCAGCAGTTACCCGACTAGCGGTGAGCAGTTCTTC.

V usage is TRBV27 and J usage is TRBJ2-1, with TRBD2 matching over 15 bases. With V trimmed by 3 bases and J by 0 bases, 9 bases remained unmatched. This CDR3 contains 20 residues. The germline CDR1 and CDR2 sequences are MNHEY and SMNVEV (reference sequence). CDR3 sequence reads: CASSFRPGTSGGRSYNEQFF. CDR3 nucleotides: TGTGCCAGCAGTTTTCGGCCCGGGACTAGCGGGGGGCGCTCCTACAATGAGCAGTTCTTC.

This rearrangement joins TRBV11-3 to TRBJ2-7, with a possible D match to TRBD2 (5 bases). This CDR3 has 13 residues. V shed 3 bases and J shed 6 bases, with 12 bases lying between them. Germline loops: CDR1 SGHNT, CDR2 YENEEA. The CDR3 sequence is CASSLAGRGEQYF. In DNA form, the CDR3 reads TGTGCCAGCAGCTTGGCGGGTCGCGGCGAGCAGTACTTC. Complete variable domain (other parts from reference TRBV11-3 and TRBJ2-7): EAGVVQSPRYKIIEKKQPVAFWCNPISGHNTLYWYLQNLGQGPELLIRYENEEAVDDSQLPKDRFSAERLKGVDSTLKIQPAELGDSAVYLCASSLAGRGEQYFGPGTRLTVT.

Details on this clone: Mismatch with germline at one junction end may stem from a read error. The genes are TRBV7-2 and TRBJ2-7; D not certain. Looked up from germline, CDR1 is SGHTA and CDR2 is FQGNSA. The CDR3 is made up of 11 amino acids. The CDR3 here is CASSSDYEQYF. CDR3 nucleotides: TGTGCCAGTAGCTCAGATTACGAGCAGTACTTC.

The chain has TRBV30 and TRBJ2-7; no firm D call. Trimming removed 1 base from V and 3 bases from J, with 7 bases in between. Germline V CDR1 and CDR2: GTSNPN, SVGIG (reference sequence). The CDR3 extends over 12 amino acids. The CDR3 region has the DNA TGTGCCTGGAGTGCGACTGGCTACGAGCAGTACTTC. It codes for CAWSATGYEQYF.

This clone has only one observation. This chain links TRBV9 with TRBJ1-4; D perhaps matches TRBD1 (5 bases). The CDR3 length is 14 residues. The germline V and J ends were trimmed by 1 base and 8 bases, with 12 bases remaining between them. The V gene's germline CDR1 is SGDLS and CDR2 YYNGEE. The CDR3 DNA is TGTGCCAGCAGCGTATCGACAGACGCCGAAAAACTGTTTTTT. Translation: CASSVSTDAEKLFF.

The V call is TRBV7-9, the J call TRBJ2-3; no reliable D call. Trimming removed 5 bases at V and 7 bases at J, with 19 bases between. CDR1 SEHNR and CDR2 FQNEAQ come from the germline V gene (reference sequence). The length of the CDR3 is 15 residues. The CDR3 is CASSPPGAFANTQYF. As DNA, the CDR3 is TGTGCCAGCAGCCCTCCGGGTGCGTTCGCAAATACGCAGTATTTT.

The chain couples TRBV7-2 to TRBJ2-1; the match to TRBD2 covers 13 bases. Germline trimming cut 5 bases from V and 5 bases from J; bases unmatched to any gene: 6. The germline gives CDR1 SGHTA, CDR2 FQGNSA. This CDR3 is 16 amino acids long. The CDR3 DNA follows: TGTGCCAGCAGCAGAGGACTAGCGGGGGCCAACAATGAGCAGTTCTTC. This sequence encodes CASSRGLAGANNEQFF.

V usage is TRBV6-1 and J usage is TRBJ1-2; tentative D call: TRBD1 (6 bases). The V gene lost 6 bases and the J gene lost 8 bases, with 19 bases spanning the gap. Per germline, CDR1 MNHNS and CDR2 SASEGT. The CDR3 runs to 14 residues. The CDR3 protein is CASSKTGTSSGYTF. CDR3 in DNA: TGTGCCAGCAGCAAAACCGGGACATCCTCCGGCTACACCTTC.

The CDR3, as DNA: TGTGCCAGCAGCCAAGGGGGAGGGGGGAGCTCCTACGAGCAGTACTTC. Translating gives CASSQGGGGSSYEQYF. The rearrangement uses TRBV4-2 and TRBJ2-7, with D maybe TRBD2 (7 bases). CDR3 length: 16 amino acids. The V end lost 1 base, the J end lost 0 bases, and 13 bases lay between the germline ends. Per the germline V gene, CDR1 is LGHNA and CDR2 is YNFKEQ.

The chain uses TRBV7-7 and TRBJ2-1; D possibly corresponds to TRBD1 (5 bases). The V end lost 2 bases, the J end lost 0 bases, and 11 bases lay between the germline ends. The CDR3 spans 16 residues. The germline V gene encodes CDR1 SSHAT and CDR2 FNYEAQ (reference sequence). The CDR3 nucleotides are TGTGCCAGCAGCTTATCGGACAAAACCTCCTACAATGAGCAGTTCTTC. Amino acid sequence: CASSLSDKTSYNEQFF.

The V gene is TRBV4-2, the J gene TRBJ2-1; tentative D call: TRBD2 (6 bases). The V end was cut by 0 bases, the J end by 8 bases, with 20 bases between. CDR1 is LGHNA and CDR2 is YNFKEQ in the germline V gene. This CDR3 is 17 amino acids long. CDR3 bases: TGTGCCAGCAGCCAAGAAAGGTCCGTACTAACGGGAGATGAGCAGTTCTTC. Translation gives CASSQERSVLTGDEQFF.

This clone was seen once. This rearrangement joins TRBV25-1 to TRBJ2-7, with 9 positions matching TRBD2. The CDR3 runs to 17 residues. The V gene's germline CDR1 is MGHDK and CDR2 SYGVNS. J was trimmed by 2 bases and V by 3 bases; bases with no gene match: 11. CDR3: CASSDEPGLARTYEQYF. CDR3 nucleotides: TGTGCCAGCAGTGATGAACCGGGACTAGCACGGACCTACGAGCAGTACTTC.

The chain employs TRBV13 and TRBJ2-1; perhaps TRBD2 as D (5 bases). In germline, CDR1 is PRHDT, CDR2 FYEKMQ (reference sequence). V lost 4 bases and J lost 8, with 18 bases in between. The CDR3 has 15 amino acids. CDR3 bases: TGTGCCAGCAGCTCAGAGGGTCTTTTTGTTGATGAGCAGTTCTTC. Translating gives CASSSEGLFVDEQFF.

The CDR3 nucleotides read TGCGCCAGCAGTGAGAAACTAGCGGGGGGCTCCTACGAGCAGTACTTC. Amino acid sequence: CASSEKLAGGSYEQYF. This sequence joins TRBV10-2 and TRBJ2-7; 12 nucleotides line up with TRBD2. The CDR3 length is 16 residues. The V gene end was trimmed by 2 bases and the J gene end by 0 bases; junction bases not matched to a gene: 2. Germline values: CDR1 WSHSY, CDR2 SAAADI.

This clone showed up just once. V usage is TRBV6-6 and J usage is TRBJ1-2, with D possibly TRBD1 on 5 matching bases. This CDR3 spans 15 amino acids. In germline, CDR1 is MNHNY, CDR2 SVGAGI (reference sequence). Deletions cut 2 bases from V and 3 bases from J, with 13 bases between. The CDR3 DNA follows: TGTGCCAGCAGTTACGCACAGGCTAGGGACTATGGCTACACCTTC. This sequence encodes CASSYAQARDYGYTF.

The V and J genes are TRBV21-1 and TRBJ1-4. TRBV21-1 constitutes a pseudogene. CDR3 length: 16 residues. CDR3 loop: CASSPGGKPLNEKLFF. The CDR3 nucleotides read TGTGCCAGCAGCCCTGGGGGGAAACCCCTTAATGAAAAACTGTTTTTT.

In its sample, this clone was seen once. The V call is TRBV29-1, the J call TRBJ2-2; 9 bases map to TRBD1. The CDR3 extends over 17 amino acids. Germline CDR1 SQVTM, CDR2 ANQGSEA. Trimming cost V 6 bases and J 8 bases; bases outside gene matches: 19. This CDR3 reads CSVVTTPGQGLLGELFF. The CDR3 nucleotides are TGCAGCGTGGTGACTACCCCGGGACAGGGTTTGTTGGGGGAGCTGTTTTTT.

This chain links TRBV7-9 with TRBJ2-3, with unresolved D. The V gene's germline CDR1 is SEHNR and CDR2 FQNEAQ (reference sequence). The CDR3 contains 14 residues. The V end was cut by 1 base, the J end by 4 bases, with 9 bases between. The CDR3 loop is CASSLGPVPDTQYF. The CDR3 DNA follows: TGTGCCAGCAGCTTAGGTCCAGTTCCAGATACGCAGTATTTT.

This clone was seen a handful of times. The CDR3 sequence is CAWSDGQPWVINYGYTF. The CDR3 coding sequence is TGTGCCTGGAGTGACGGACAGCCTTGGGTTATAAACTATGGCTACACCTTC. V usage is TRBV30 and J usage is TRBJ1-2, with a weak D call TRBD1 (6 bases). Germline V gives CDR1 GTSNPN, CDR2 SVGIG (reference sequence). V gave up 1 base and J gave up 2 bases, with 20 bases separating them. CDR3 length: 17 amino acids.

V and J are TRBV19 and TRBJ1-2; 8 positions agree with TRBD1. Germline lookup yields CDR1 LNHDA and CDR2 SQIVND (reference sequence). The trim removed 6 bases at V and 5 bases at J, leaving 8 bases unmatched. The CDR3 is 14 residues long. In nucleotides, the CDR3 is TGTGCCAGTAGGGCGACAGGGGCTGGGTATGGCTACACCTTC. Amino acid sequence: CASRATGAGYGYTF.

The genes are TRBV27 and TRBJ2-7; TRBD1 matches 8 bases. CDR1 and CDR2 (germline): MNHEY, SMNVEV (reference sequence). The CDR3 is made up of 15 amino acids. The J segment lost 0 bases and the V segment lost 3 bases, leaving 4 bases of the junction unmatched. CDR3 region: CASSLRTGFSYEQYF. The CDR3 DNA sequence: TGTGCCAGCAGTTTGAGGACAGGGTTCTCCTACGAGCAGTACTTC.

The chain joins TRBV19 to TRBJ1-5; D might be TRBD1 (6 bases). V shed 6 bases and J shed 6 bases, with 18 bases lying between them. Germline V gene sequence: CDR1 LNHDA, CDR2 SQIVND (reference sequence). This CDR3 has 15 residues. CDR3 region: CASSTPRGGGQPQHF. In nucleotides, the CDR3 is TGTGCCAGTAGCACTCCGAGGGGGGGAGGTCAGCCCCAGCATTTT.

The V gene is TRBV7-9, the J gene TRBJ2-5, with TRBD2 identical over 7 bases. The trim removed 0 bases at V and 7 bases at J, leaving 5 bases unmatched. Germline loops: CDR1 SEHNR, CDR2 FQNEAQ (reference sequence). This CDR3 is built from 14 residues. The CDR3 protein is CASSLASGVWTQYF. CDR3 coding DNA: TGTGCCAGCAGCTTAGCCAGCGGGGTCTGGACCCAGTACTTC.